These 8 T cell receptor beta chains came from one sample sequenced in a study of identifying expanded T cells in peripheral blood. Sequenced by immunoSEQ multiplex PCR; TCRdb stores in-frame clones only, minus some. The data contain 65,000 to 95,000 clones, less than 90% of them singletons. The sample consisted of blood. The receptors come from a person aged 18 to 75 in good health.

V is TRBV7-2 and J is TRBJ2-1; 7 bases align to TRBD2. CDR3 length: 16 residues. Trimming took 3 bases from V and 1 from J; bases not matched to a gene: 6. From germline, CDR1 is SGHTA and CDR2 FQGNSA. CDR3 bases: TGTGCCAGCAGCTTTGGTCGACTAGCTTCCTACAATGAGCAGTTCTTC. It encodes CASSFGRLASYNEQFF.

The chain carries TRBV7-8 and TRBJ1-1; D ambiguous. V was trimmed by 0 bases and J by 6 bases, leaving 14 bases between them. This CDR3 has 15 residues. Germline CDR1 reads SGHVS; CDR2 reads FQNEAQ. The CDR3 spells CASSLAILTYSEAFF. The CDR3, as DNA: TGTGCCAGCAGCTTAGCGATTCTAACCTACTCTGAAGCTTTCTTT.

This clone is a singleton in its sample. This chain uses TRBV28 with TRBJ1-3; 7 bases agree with TRBD1. After removal of 5 bases from V and 4 bases from J, the junction contained 11 bases not matched to a gene. The germline V gene has CDR1 MDHEN and CDR2 SYDVKM. The CDR3 has 16 amino acids. For the CDR3, the DNA is TGTGCCAGCAGTCCCCTCGGAGGGGGCTTAGGAAACACCATATATTTT. Residues: CASSPLGGGLGNTIYF.

The V gene is TRBV27, the J gene TRBJ2-7; TRBD1 matches at 7 bases. Germline V CDR1 and CDR2: MNHEY, SMNVEV (reference sequence). The ends lost 6 bases at V and 2 bases at J; junction bases unmatched: 4. The CDR3 sequence is 13 residues long. The CDR3 DNA reads as TGTGCCAGCAGCTCGGGACAGACCTACGAGCAGTACTTC. Its protein is CASSSGQTYEQYF.

The CDR3 here is CASSPRPGTGEDTQYF. The CDR3 DNA is TGTGCCAGTAGTCCGCGTCCCGGGACAGGGGAGGATACGCAGTATTTT. V and J are TRBV19 and TRBJ2-3; 10 nucleotides match TRBD1. Germline V gene lookup returns CDR1 LNHDA and CDR2 SQIVND (reference sequence). CDR3 size: 16 residues. Trimming at V came to 5 bases and at J to 6 bases, leaving 11 bases not matched to a gene.

The chain is built from TRBV7-2 and TRBJ2-1; 9 bases fit TRBD2. J was trimmed by 7 bases and V by 5 bases; bases with no gene match: 12. Germline V lookup: CDR1 SGHTA, CDR2 FQGNSA. The length of the CDR3 is 16 residues. The CDR3 DNA reads as TGTGCCAGCAGCATTATTAGCGGGAGAACGGTAAATGAGCAGTTCTTC. Protein sequence: CASSIISGRTVNEQFF.

The chain carries TRBV9 and TRBJ2-1; 12 bases agree with TRBD2. The length of the CDR3 is 16 residues. The ends lost 2 bases at V and 6 bases at J; junction bases unmatched: 6. Germline V gives CDR1 SGDLS, CDR2 YYNGEE. The CDR3 region is CASSVLAGGPGNEQFF. The CDR3 DNA sequence: TGTGCCAGCAGCGTCCTAGCGGGAGGGCCGGGCAATGAGCAGTTCTTC.

The chain carries TRBV15 and TRBJ2-6, with D possibly being TRBD2 (5 bases). Trimming shortened V by 1 base and J by 0 bases, and 16 bases separated the two germline ends. Germline values: CDR1 LNHNV, CDR2 YYDKDF (reference sequence). CDR3 length equals 19 residues. DNA for the CDR3: TGTGCCACCAGCAGAGCTTTACCCACTAGTTTCTCTGGGGCCAACGTCCTGACTTTC. Protein product: CATSRALPTSFSGANVLTF.